This TCR beta chain was identified in a study of stem cell transplantation in POMP-related autoinflammatory disease. At the level of the study: The study hypothesized thymoproteasome defects skew the TRB repertoire via impaired CD8+ selection. Overall study results and limits: A trend toward lower repertoire diversity and greater clonality appeared in every analyzed T-cell subset of PRAID patients.

Data came from immunoSEQ multiplex PCR; TCRdb stores just in-frame clones and leaves some out. The sample lists some 31,000 clones; 85% to 90% were seen once. Prominent immunodeficiency with autoinflammation defined PRAID. Germline CDR1 is SGHTA and CDR2 is FQGNSA. The germline V and J ends were trimmed by 5 bases and 5 bases, with 16 bases remaining between them. The CDR3 sequence is 14 residues long. This clone was counted only a few times. The antigen remains undetermined. The sequence derives from a human donor with POMP-related autoinflammation and immune dysregulation (PRAID). The input for sequencing was CD4+ T cells from PBMCs, taken before stem cell transplantation. The rearrangement joins TRBV7-2 to TRBJ2-7; tentative D call: TRBD2 (6 bases). Here the CDR3 reads CASSPRTIADEQYF. In DNA form, the CDR3 reads TGTGCCAGCAGCCCTAGGACCATAGCGGACGAGCAGTACTTC.